The entry below describes one T cell receptor beta chain. CDR1 and CDR2 (germline): SGHTA, FQGNSA. Trimming removed 0 bases from V and 7 bases from J, with 15 bases in between. This CDR3 contains 15 residues. The table came from immunoSEQ multiplex PCR; TCRdb's copy has only in-frame clones and leaves some out. The sample holds about 170,000 clones, approximately 84% seen once. The sample originates from a study of blood T cell repertoires in COVID-19. This chain joins TRBV7-2 and TRBJ1-2; D perhaps matches TRBD1 (5 bases). The clonotype comes from an elderly woman with acute or convalescent COVID-19. The sample consisted of peripheral blood. The CDR3, as DNA: TGTGCCAGCAGCTTAGCTAGGGGCGGTTTATCTGGCTACACCTTC. As protein: CASSLARGGLSGYTF. Combining the CDR3 with reference TRBV7-2 and TRBJ1-2 gives the whole variable domain GAGVSQSPSNKVTEKGKDVELRCDPISGHTALYWYRQSLGQGLEFLIYFQGNSAPDKSGLPSDRFSAERTGGSVSTLTIQRTQQEDSAVYLCASSLARGGLSGYTFGSGTRLTVV.